This note documents a single T cell receptor beta chain sequence. Measured with immunoSEQ multiplex PCR; TCRdb has only the in-frame clones, and not every one. The sample holds roughly 180,000 clones, around 83% seen once. These data come from a study of blood T cell repertoires in COVID-19. The length of the CDR3 is 16 residues. V was clipped by 4 bases and J by 5 bases; unmatched bases: 10. Germline CDR1 reads LGHDT; CDR2 reads YNNKEL (reference sequence). Cohort allocation depended upon clinical history that participants reported. The V and J genes are TRBV3-1 (or the pseudogene TRBV3-2) and TRBJ1-4, with 7 bases aligning to TRBD1. Sequences were obtained from PBMCs or T cells enriched from blood (not recorded which). The TCR comes from a man aged 35 to 55 who had recovered from COVID-19. Here the CDR3 reads CASSPYQDRPNEKLFF. As DNA, the CDR3 is TGTGCCAGCAGCCCCTACCAGGACAGGCCGAATGAAAAACTGTTTTTT.